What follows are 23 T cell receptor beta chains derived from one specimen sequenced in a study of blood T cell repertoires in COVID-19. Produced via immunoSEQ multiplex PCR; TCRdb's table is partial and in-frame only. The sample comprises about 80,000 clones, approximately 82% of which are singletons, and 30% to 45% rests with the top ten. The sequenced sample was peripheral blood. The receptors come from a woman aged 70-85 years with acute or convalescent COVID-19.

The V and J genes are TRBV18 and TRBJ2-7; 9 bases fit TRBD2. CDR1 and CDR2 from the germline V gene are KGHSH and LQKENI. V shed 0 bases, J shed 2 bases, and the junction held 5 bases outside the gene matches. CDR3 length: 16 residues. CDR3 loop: CASSPPNSGSTYEQYF. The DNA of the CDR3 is TGTGCCAGCTCACCACCAAATAGCGGGAGTACCTACGAGCAGTACTTC.

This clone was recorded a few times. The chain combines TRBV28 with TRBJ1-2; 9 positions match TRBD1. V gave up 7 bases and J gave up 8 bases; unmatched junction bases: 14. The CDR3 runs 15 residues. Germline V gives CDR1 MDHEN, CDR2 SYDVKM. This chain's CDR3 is CASTAGTGTLLGYTF. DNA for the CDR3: TGTGCCAGCACCGCTGGGACAGGGACGTTATTAGGCTACACCTTC.

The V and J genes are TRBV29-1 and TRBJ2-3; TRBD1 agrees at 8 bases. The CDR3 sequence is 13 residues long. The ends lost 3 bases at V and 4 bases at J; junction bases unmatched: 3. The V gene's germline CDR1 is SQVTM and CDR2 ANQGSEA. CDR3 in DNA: TGCAGCGTTGACAGGACAGGGCCAGATACGCAGTATTTT. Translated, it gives CSVDRTGPDTQYF.

The CDR3 sequence: CASSPGVAYGYTF. In nucleotides, the CDR3 is TGTGCCAGCAGCCCCGGGGTGGCCTATGGCTACACCTTC. The gene calls are TRBV7-9 and TRBJ1-2; D ambiguous. Per germline, CDR1 SEHNR and CDR2 FQNEAQ (reference sequence). Trimming cost V 5 bases and J 4 bases, with 11 bases left between them. This CDR3 has 13 residues.

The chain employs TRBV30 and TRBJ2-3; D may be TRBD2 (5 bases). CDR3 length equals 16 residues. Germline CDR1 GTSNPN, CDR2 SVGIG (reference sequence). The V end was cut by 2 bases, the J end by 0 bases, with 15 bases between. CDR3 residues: CAWSIDPSSSTDTQYF. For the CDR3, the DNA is TGTGCCTGGAGTATCGACCCTAGCAGCAGCACAGATACGCAGTATTTT.

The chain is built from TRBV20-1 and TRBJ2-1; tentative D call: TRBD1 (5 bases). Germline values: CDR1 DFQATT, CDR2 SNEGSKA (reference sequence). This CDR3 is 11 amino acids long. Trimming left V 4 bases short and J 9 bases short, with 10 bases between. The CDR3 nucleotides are TGCAGTGCTAAGACAGTACGTGAGCAGTTCTTC. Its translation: CSAKTVREQFF.

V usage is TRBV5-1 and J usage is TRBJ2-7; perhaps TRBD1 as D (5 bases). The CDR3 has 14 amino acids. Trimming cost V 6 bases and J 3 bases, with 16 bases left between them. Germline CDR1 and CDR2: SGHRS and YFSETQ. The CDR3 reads CASTLRTDSYEQYF. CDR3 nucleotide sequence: TGCGCCAGCACCCTTAGAACCGACAGCTACGAGCAGTACTTC.

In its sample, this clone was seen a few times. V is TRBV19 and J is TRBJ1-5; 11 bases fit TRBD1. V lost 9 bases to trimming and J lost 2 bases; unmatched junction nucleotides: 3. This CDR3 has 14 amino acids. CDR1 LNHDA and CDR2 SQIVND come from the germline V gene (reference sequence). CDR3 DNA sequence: TGTGCCAGAGGGGGACAGGGGGGCAATCAGCCCCAGCATTTT. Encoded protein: CARGGQGGNQPQHF.

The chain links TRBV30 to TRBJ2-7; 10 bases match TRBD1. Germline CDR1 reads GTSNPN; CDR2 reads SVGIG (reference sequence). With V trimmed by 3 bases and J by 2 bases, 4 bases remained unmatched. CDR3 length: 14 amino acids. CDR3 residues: CAWRIGTGAYEQYF. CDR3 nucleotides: TGTGCCTGGAGAATAGGGACAGGGGCCTACGAGCAGTACTTC.

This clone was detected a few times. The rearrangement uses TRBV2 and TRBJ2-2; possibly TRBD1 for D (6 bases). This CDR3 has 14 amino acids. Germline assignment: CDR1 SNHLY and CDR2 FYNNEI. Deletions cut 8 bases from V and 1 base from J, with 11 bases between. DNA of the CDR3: TGTGCCAGCGATAAACAGGGGAACACCGGGGAGCTGTTTTTT. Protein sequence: CASDKQGNTGELFF.

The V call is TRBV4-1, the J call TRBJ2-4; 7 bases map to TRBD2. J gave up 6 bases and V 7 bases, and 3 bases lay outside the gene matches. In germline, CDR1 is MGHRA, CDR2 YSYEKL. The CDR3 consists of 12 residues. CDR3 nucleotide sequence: TGCGCCAGCACAGGGAGGGGAAACATTCAGTACTTC. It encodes CASTGRGNIQYF.

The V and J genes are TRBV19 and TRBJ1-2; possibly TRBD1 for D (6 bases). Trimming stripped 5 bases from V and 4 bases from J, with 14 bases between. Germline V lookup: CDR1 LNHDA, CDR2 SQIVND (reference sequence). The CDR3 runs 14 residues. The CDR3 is CASSVGQFLYGYTF. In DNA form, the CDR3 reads TGTGCCAGTAGTGTCGGACAGTTTCTCTATGGCTACACCTTC.

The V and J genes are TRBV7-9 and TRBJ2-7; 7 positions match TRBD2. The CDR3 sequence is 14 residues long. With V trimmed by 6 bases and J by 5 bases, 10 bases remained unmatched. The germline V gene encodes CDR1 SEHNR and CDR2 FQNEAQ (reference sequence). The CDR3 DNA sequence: TGTGCCAGCAGTCCGTTAGGCGGGGGAAACGAGCAGTACTTC. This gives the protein CASSPLGGGNEQYF.

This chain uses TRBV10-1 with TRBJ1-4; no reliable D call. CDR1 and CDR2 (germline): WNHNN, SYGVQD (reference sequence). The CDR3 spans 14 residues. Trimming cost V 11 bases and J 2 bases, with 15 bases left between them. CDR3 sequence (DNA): TGCGCCGGGCTTCTGGGTATCACTAATGAAAAACTGTTTTTT. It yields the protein CAGLLGITNEKLFF.

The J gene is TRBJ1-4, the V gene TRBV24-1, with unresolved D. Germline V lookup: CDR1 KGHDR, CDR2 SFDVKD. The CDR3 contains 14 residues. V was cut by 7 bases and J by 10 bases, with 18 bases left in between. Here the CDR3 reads CATSAAGSEGKLFF. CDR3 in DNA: TGTGCCACCAGCGCTGCCGGGTCTGAGGGAAAACTGTTTTTT.

CDR3 sequence: CASSEERQARAFF. The CDR3 DNA follows: TGTGCCAGCAGTGAAGAACGACAGGCTCGGGCTTTCTTT. This rearrangement joins TRBV2 to TRBJ1-1; weak D call: TRBD1 (6 bases). V was trimmed by 1 base and J by 11 bases, leaving 14 bases between them. CDR3 length: 13 amino acids. Per the germline V gene, CDR1 is SNHLY and CDR2 is FYNNEI. Complete variable domain (other parts from reference TRBV2 and TRBJ1-1): EPEVTQTPSHQVTQMGQEVILRCVPISNHLYFYWYRQILGQKVEFLVSFYNNEISEKSEIFDDQFSVERPDGSNFTLKIRSTKLEDSAMYFCASSEERQARAFFGQGTRLTVV.

CDR3 sequence: CASRHIATNEKLFF. The CDR3 DNA follows: TGTGCCAGCAGGCACATTGCAACTAATGAAAAACTGTTTTTT. The chain employs TRBV3-1 (or the pseudogene TRBV3-2) and TRBJ1-4; no definite D call. CDR1 and CDR2 from the germline V gene are LGHDT and YNNKEL (reference sequence). The V gene lost 6 bases and the J gene lost 0 bases, with 8 bases spanning the gap. CDR3 size: 14 residues.

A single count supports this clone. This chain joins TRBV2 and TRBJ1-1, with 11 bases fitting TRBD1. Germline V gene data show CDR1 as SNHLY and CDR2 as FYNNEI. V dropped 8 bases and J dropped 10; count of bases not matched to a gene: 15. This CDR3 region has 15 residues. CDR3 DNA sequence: TGTGCCAGCGTGGGCTTAAGGACAGGGGGCCTGGGAGCTTTCTTT. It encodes CASVGLRTGGLGAFF.

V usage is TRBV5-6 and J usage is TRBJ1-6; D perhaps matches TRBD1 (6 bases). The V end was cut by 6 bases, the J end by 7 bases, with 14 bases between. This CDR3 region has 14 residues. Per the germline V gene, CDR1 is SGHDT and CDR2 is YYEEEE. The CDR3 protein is CASTPGHRNSPLHF. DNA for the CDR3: TGTGCCAGCACGCCGGGACACAGAAATTCACCCCTCCACTTT.

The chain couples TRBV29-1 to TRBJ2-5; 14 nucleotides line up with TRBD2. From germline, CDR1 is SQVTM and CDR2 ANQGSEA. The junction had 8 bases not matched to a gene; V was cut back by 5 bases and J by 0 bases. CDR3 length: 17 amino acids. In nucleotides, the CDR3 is TGCAGCGTTAGGGGGACTAGCGGGGGAGCGTACCAAGAGACCCAGTACTTC. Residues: CSVRGTSGGAYQETQYF.

The CDR3: CASKQPGQTNEQYF. In nucleotides, the CDR3 is TGTGCCAGTAAACAACCGGGACAGACTAACGAGCAGTACTTC. This rearrangement joins TRBV19 to TRBJ2-7; the match to TRBD1 covers 7 bases. The CDR3 consists of 14 residues. Unmatched junction bases numbered 11, after V lost 7 bases and J lost 5 bases. Germline V CDR1 and CDR2: LNHDA, SQIVND (reference sequence).

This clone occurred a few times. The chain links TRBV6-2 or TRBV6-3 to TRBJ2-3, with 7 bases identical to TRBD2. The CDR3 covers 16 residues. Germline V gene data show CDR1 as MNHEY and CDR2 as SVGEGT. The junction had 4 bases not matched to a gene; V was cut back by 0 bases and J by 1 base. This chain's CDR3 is CASSYSRGGGTDTQYF. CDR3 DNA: TGTGCCAGCAGTTACTCGAGGGGAGGGGGCACAGATACGCAGTATTTT.

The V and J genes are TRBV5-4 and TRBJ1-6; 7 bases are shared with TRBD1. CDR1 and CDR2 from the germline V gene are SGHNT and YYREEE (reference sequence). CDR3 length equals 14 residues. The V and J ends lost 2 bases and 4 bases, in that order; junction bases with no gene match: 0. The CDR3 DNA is TGTGCCAGCAGCTTACAGGGGTATAATTCACCCCTCCACTTT. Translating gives CASSLQGYNSPLHF.